This entry is about one T cell receptor (beta chain). Measured with immunoSEQ multiplex PCR; TCRdb has only the in-frame clones, and not every one. The sample consists of roughly 190,000 clones, approximately 79% of them appearing once. Living in 25 or so US areas, the participants were between 18 and 89 years of age. Cohort assignment relied on participant-reported clinical history. This entry comes from a study of blood T cell repertoires in COVID-19. Source material: PBMCs or T cells enriched from blood (not recorded which). This sequence was found in a woman aged 60 to 75 with acute COVID-19.

CDR3 coding DNA: TGTGCCAGCACAGAAAATAATTCACCCCTCCACTTT. It yields the protein CASTENNSPLHF. The chain has TRBV7-6 and TRBJ1-6; D not resolved. The CDR3 loop spans 12 amino acids. The germline V gene encodes CDR1 SGHVS and CDR2 FNYEAQ. With 7 bases removed from V and 5 bases from J, the gap between germline ends came to 6 bases.